This TCR beta chain was identified in a study of cytomegalovirus exposure and HLA in healthy donors. Looked up from germline, CDR1 is MNHEY and CDR2 is SMNVEV (reference sequence). Between the trimmed V and J ends, which lost 2 bases and 8 bases, there was a span of 12 bases. This CDR3 is built from 14 residues. The primer mix had 60 Vbeta and 13 Jbeta primers. Generated by immunoSEQ multiplex PCR, the TCRdb table keeps only in-frame clones and is missing some. The table has 120,000 or so clones, about 83% seen once. This chain joins TRBV27 and TRBJ1-4, with a tentative D call TRBD1 (5 bases). This clonotype originated in a woman aged 40 to 50 in good health and CMV-seropositive. What was sequenced was PBMCs. DNA of the CDR3: TGTGCCAGCAGTTTAAGGCAGGGTGGCGAAAAACTGTTTTTT. Translation gives CASSLRQGGEKLFF.